What follows are 15 T cell receptor beta chains derived from one specimen sequenced in a study of cytomegalovirus exposure and HLA in healthy donors. A multiplex PCR was run with 60 Vbeta primers and 13 Jbeta primers. Profiled with immunoSEQ multiplex PCR; TCRdb holds only in-frame clones, not every one. The table includes under 150,000 clones, around 81% detected once. The sample taken for sequencing was PBMCs. The source of these receptors is a woman aged 50 to 60 in good health and CMV-seronegative.

In the case of this clone: Distinct nucleotide sequences in the sample also encode this CDR3. The V call is TRBV18, the J call TRBJ2-1, with TRBD2 as a possible D gene (6 bases). CDR3 length: 16 residues. The V gene's germline CDR1 is KGHSH and CDR2 LQKENI. V was pared by 3 bases and J by 0 bases, with 12 bases between. Here the CDR3 reads CASSPLAPSSYNEQFF. CDR3 nucleotides: TGTGCCAGCTCACCCCTAGCGCCTAGCTCCTACAATGAGCAGTTCTTC. Based on the CDR3 plus reference TRBV18 and TRBJ2-1, the full variable domain is NAGVMQNPRHLVRRRGQEARLRCSPMKGHSHVYWYRQLPEEGLKFMVYLQKENIIDESGMPKERFSAEFPKEGPSILRIQQVVRGDSAAYFCASSPLAPSSYNEQFFGPGTRLTVL.

The chain has TRBV27 and TRBJ2-1, with TRBD1 matching 7 bases. This CDR3 has 13 residues. Germline CDR1 and CDR2: MNHEY and SMNVEV (reference sequence). V lost 3 bases and J lost 7; bases outside the gene matches: 3. CDR3 nucleotide sequence: TGTGCCAGCAGTTTCGCCAGGGGGAATGAGCAGTTCTTC. Protein sequence: CASSFARGNEQFF.

The chain has TRBV6-1 and TRBJ2-1; weak D call: TRBD2 (5 bases). CDR1 is MNHNS, CDR2 SASEGT, per germline. CDR3 length: 11 residues. V was shortened by 1 base and J by 15 bases, with 10 bases between the two germline ends. CDR3 sequence (DNA): TGTGCCAGCAGTGAAGTGGCTAGCCGGTTCTTC. Amino acids: CASSEVASRFF.

The V call is TRBV5-1, the J call TRBJ1-1; D gene unclear. The CDR3 covers 13 residues. Per germline, CDR1 SGHRS and CDR2 YFSETQ. Trimming took 3 bases from V and 1 from J, leaving 7 bases between them. CDR3 region: CASSSERNTEAFF. CDR3 nucleotides: TGCGCCAGCAGCTCAGAAAGGAACACTGAAGCTTTCTTT. The full variable domain, rest sourced from reference TRBV5-1 and TRBJ1-1, is KAGVTQTPRYLIKTRGQQVTLSCSPISGHRSVSWYQQTPGQGLQFLFEYFSETQRNKGNFPGRFSGRQFSNSRSEMNVSTLELGDSALYLCASSSERNTEAFFGQGTRLTVV.

This chain links TRBV27 with TRBJ2-2, with TRBD2 identical over 8 bases. Germline V gene lookup returns CDR1 MNHEY and CDR2 SMNVEV (reference sequence). The V and J ends lost 7 bases and 4 bases, in that order; junction bases with no gene match: 5. The CDR3 loop spans 14 amino acids. CDR3 nucleotide sequence: TGTGCCAGCACAGGACTAGCCCTCACCGGGGAGCTGTTTTTT. It specifies CASTGLALTGELFF.

The V gene is TRBV2, the J gene TRBJ2-7; 7 nucleotides agree with TRBD1. The J segment lost 0 bases and the V segment lost 8 bases, leaving 19 bases of the junction unmatched. CDR1 SNHLY and CDR2 FYNNEI come from the germline V gene. This CDR3 is 18 amino acids long. CDR3 bases: TGTGCCAGCCTTAAACGACAAGCCGGACAGGCCTCCTCCTACGAGCAGTACTTC. Its translation: CASLKRQAGQASSYEQYF.

This clone was counted a single time. The J gene is TRBJ1-1, the V gene TRBV5-1; 8 bases agree with TRBD1. Losses at the gene ends were 4 bases for V and 3 bases for J; bases not matched to a gene: 8. Germline CDR1 is SGHRS and CDR2 is YFSETQ. CDR3 length equals 15 residues. The CDR3 coding sequence is TGCGCCAGCAGCGCCCGGACAGGGACGTACACTGAAGCTTTCTTT. Translating gives CASSARTGTYTEAFF.

The genes are TRBV28 and TRBJ1-5, with D perhaps matching TRBD1 (5 bases). Trimming removed 6 bases from V and 0 bases from J, with 12 bases in between. This CDR3 is built from 15 residues. Germline V gene sequence: CDR1 MDHEN, CDR2 SYDVKM. The CDR3 loop reads CASRRGQPSNQPQHF. CDR3 in DNA: TGTGCCAGCAGACGTGGACAACCTAGCAATCAGCCCCAGCATTTT.

This chain uses TRBV5-1 with TRBJ2-7, with TRBD1 identical over 10 bases. Germline CDR1 SGHRS, CDR2 YFSETQ. This CDR3 spans 15 amino acids. With 7 bases clipped from V and 5 bases from J, the junction kept 12 bases outside the gene matches. CDR3 bases: TGCGCCAGCTGTAATATGGGACAGGGGAACCACGAGCAGTACGTC. Amino acids: CASCNMGQGNHEQYV.

This chain connects TRBV25-1 to TRBJ2-1; D not certain. The CDR3 sequence is 14 residues long. V was clipped by 2 bases and J by 7 bases, with 12 bases between them. Germline CDR1 and CDR2: MGHDK and SYGVNS. DNA of the CDR3: TGTGCCAGCAGTGAACACAATAAACATAATGAGCAGTTCTTC. Amino acids: CASSEHNKHNEQFF. The full variable domain, with the rest looked up from reference TRBV25-1 and TRBJ2-1, is EADIYQTPRYLVIGTGKKITLECSQTMGHDKMYWYQQDPGMELHLIHYSYGVNSTEKGDLSSESTVSRIRTEHFPLTLESARPSHTSQYLCASSEHNKHNEQFFGPGTRLTVL.

The chain couples TRBV27 to TRBJ1-5, with 9 bases aligning to TRBD1. CDR1 and CDR2 from the germline V gene are MNHEY and SMNVEV (reference sequence). CDR3 length: 16 residues. The V gene end was trimmed by 4 bases and the J gene end by 3 bases; junction bases not matched to a gene: 7. The CDR3 spells CASSSPGQGYNQPQHF. The DNA of the CDR3 is TGTGCCAGCAGTTCCCCGGGACAGGGTTACAATCAGCCCCAGCATTTT.

The chain employs TRBV30 and TRBJ1-3, with unresolved D. CDR1 and CDR2 (germline): GTSNPN, SVGIG (reference sequence). This CDR3 is built from 11 residues. Trimming stripped 4 bases from V and 11 bases from J, with 12 bases between. Here the CDR3 reads CAWIPRGAIYF. As DNA, the CDR3 is TGTGCCTGGATCCCACGGGGAGCCATATATTTT.

The rearrangement uses TRBV18 and TRBJ2-7; tentatively, D is TRBD1 (6 bases). Trimming removed 6 bases at V and 6 bases at J, with 21 bases between. The CDR3 is 15 amino acids. The germline V gene encodes CDR1 KGHSH and CDR2 LQKENI. The CDR3 bases are TGTGCCAGCTCCCCTAGGGTGGGGGACAACCGCGAGCAGTACGTC. The encoded protein is CASSPRVGDNREQYV.

The gene calls are TRBV29-1 and TRBJ2-3, with D maybe TRBD1 (5 bases). This CDR3 region has 14 residues. Looked up from germline, CDR1 is SQVTM and CDR2 is ANQGSEA. The V gene lost 3 bases and the J gene lost 2 bases, with 12 bases spanning the gap. The CDR3 coding sequence is TGCAGCGTTGAGGCAGCAGGGCCCACAGATACGCAGTATTTT. This sequence encodes CSVEAAGPTDTQYF.

V usage is TRBV7-2 and J usage is TRBJ1-5, with D tentatively TRBD1 (5 bases). CDR3 size: 14 residues. Per germline, CDR1 SGHTA and CDR2 FQGNSA. V was pared by 1 base and J by 5 bases, with 9 bases between. The CDR3 protein is CASSLGGTDQPQHF. Written as DNA, the CDR3 is TGTGCCAGCAGCTTAGGGGGCACGGATCAGCCCCAGCATTTT.